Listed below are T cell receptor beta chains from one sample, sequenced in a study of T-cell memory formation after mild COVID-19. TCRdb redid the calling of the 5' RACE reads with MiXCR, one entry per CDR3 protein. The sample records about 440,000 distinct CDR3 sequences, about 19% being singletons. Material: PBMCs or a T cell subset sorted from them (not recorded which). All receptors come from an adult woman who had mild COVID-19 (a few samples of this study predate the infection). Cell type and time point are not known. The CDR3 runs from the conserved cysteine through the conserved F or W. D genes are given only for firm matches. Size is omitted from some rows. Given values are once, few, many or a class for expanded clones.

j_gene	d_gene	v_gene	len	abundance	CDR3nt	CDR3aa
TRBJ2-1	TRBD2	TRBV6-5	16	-	TGTGCCAGCAGTTACTCGTCCGCGGGAGGTTACAATGAGCAGTTCTTC	CASSYSSAGGYNEQFF
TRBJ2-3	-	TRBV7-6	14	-	TGTGCCAGCAGCTTCTCGGAGAACACAGATACGCAGTATTTT	CASSFSENTDTQYF
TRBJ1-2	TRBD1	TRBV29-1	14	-	TGCAGCGTGCCCACAGGGGGCGATGGCTATGGCTACACCTTC	CSVPTGGDGYGYTF
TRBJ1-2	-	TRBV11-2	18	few	TGTGCCAGCAGCTTATATGTGGTTACTCCTGGCGCCTCCCAGGTTCCCACCTTC	CASSLYVVTPGASQVPTF
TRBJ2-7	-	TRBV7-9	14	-	TGTGCCAGCAGCTTCCCGGACCCTCCCTACGAGCAGTACTTC	CASSFPDPPYEQYF
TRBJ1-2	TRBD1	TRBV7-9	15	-	TGTGCCAGCAGCTTGATGGGACAGGGATTCTATGGCTACACCTTC	CASSLMGQGFYGYTF
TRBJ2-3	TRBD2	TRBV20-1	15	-	TGCAGTGCTAGACGGGCGGGAGGCCACACAGATACGCAGTATTTT	CSARRAGGHTDTQYF
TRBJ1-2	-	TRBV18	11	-	TGTGCCAGCTCTCTCCTGGATGGCTACACCTTC	CASSLLDGYTF
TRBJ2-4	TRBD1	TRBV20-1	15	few	TGCAGTGTAATTCGACAGGGGGGTACCAAAAACATTCAGTACTTC	CSVIRQGGTKNIQYF
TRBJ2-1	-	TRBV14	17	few	TGTGCCAGCAGCGATCTTCCGACTCCACCCTCCTACAATGAGCAGTTCTTC	CASSDLPTPPSYNEQFF
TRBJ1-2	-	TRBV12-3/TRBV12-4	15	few	TGTGCCAGCAATCCCAGGGGATTGGCTAACTATGGCTACACCTTC	CASNPRGLANYGYTF
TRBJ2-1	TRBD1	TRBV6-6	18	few	TGTGCCAGCAGTGAACGCCGAACCGGGACAGGGCCAACCAATGAGCAGTTCTTC	CASSERRTGTGPTNEQFF
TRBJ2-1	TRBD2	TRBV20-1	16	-	TGCAGTGCTGGGACTAGCGGGAGAAGGTCCTACAATGAGCAGTTCTTC	CSAGTSGRRSYNEQFF
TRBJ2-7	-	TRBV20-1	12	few	TGCAGTGCTAGAGGGGGCAACTACGAGCAGTACTTC	CSARGGNYEQYF
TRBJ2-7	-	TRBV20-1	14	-	TGCAGTGCCGGGACCGACAGGATACCCTACGAGCAGTACTTC	CSAGTDRIPYEQYF
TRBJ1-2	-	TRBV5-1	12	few	TGCGCCAGCAGACAAGATAAGGTGACCTACACCTTC	CASRQDKVTYTF
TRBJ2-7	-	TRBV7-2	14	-	TGTGCCAGCAGCTTAGCGGGCCACCCCTACGAGCAGTACTTC	CASSLAGHPYEQYF
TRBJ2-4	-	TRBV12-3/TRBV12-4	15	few	TGTGCCAGCAGTCTCCGAGAGGTAGCCAAAAACATTCAGTACTTC	CASSLREVAKNIQYF
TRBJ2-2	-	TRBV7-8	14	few	TGTGCCAGCAGCTTGCGGACCGGCACCGGGGAGCTGTTTTTT	CASSLRTGTGELFF
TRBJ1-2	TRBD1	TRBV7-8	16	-	TGTGCCAGCAGCATAACCGGGACAGGGGGCGCGGGTGGCTACACCTTC	CASSITGTGGAGGYTF
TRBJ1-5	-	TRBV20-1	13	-	TGCAGTTCGGGACACTATAGCAATCAGCCCCAGCATTTT	CSSGHYSNQPQHF
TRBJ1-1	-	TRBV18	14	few	TGTGCCAGCTCTCCGACCACAGTGAACACTGAAGCTTTCTTT	CASSPTTVNTEAFF
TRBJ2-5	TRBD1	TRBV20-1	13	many	TGCAGTGCGCCGACAGGGTCGGGAGAGACCCAGTACTTC	CSAPTGSGETQYF
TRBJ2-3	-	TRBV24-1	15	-	TGTGCCACCAGTGATTGGCGGACCGTCGCAGATACGCAGTATTTT	CATSDWRTVADTQYF
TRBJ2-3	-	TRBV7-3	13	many	TGTGCCAGCAGTTCCCCTAGCACAGATACGCAGTATTTT	CASSSPSTDTQYF
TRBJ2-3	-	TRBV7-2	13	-	TGTGCCAGCATTGAGGACAACACAGATACGCAGTATTTT	CASIEDNTDTQYF
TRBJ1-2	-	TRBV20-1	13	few	TGCAGTGCTACGAGGTCAGGAAGTCGAGGCTACACCTTC	CSATRSGSRGYTF
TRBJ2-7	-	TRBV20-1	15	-	TGCAGTGCTAGAGATCCCGGGACCGGAACGGGCGAGCAGTACTTC	CSARDPGTGTGEQYF
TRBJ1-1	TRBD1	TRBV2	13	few	TGTGCCTGGGACAGTGAGAGGAACACTGAAGCTTTCTTT	CAWDSERNTEAFF
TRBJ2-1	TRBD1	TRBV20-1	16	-	TGCAGTGCCACCGCCTCTTACAGGGGGACCTACAATGAGCAGTTCTTC	CSATASYRGTYNEQFF
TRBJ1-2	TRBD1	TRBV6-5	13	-	TGTGCCAGCAGTCGGACAGGCAGCTATGGCTACACCTTC	CASSRTGSYGYTF
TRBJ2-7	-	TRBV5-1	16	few	TGCGCCAGCAGCTTGGTGGGAGCTGCGTCAGCTAACGAGCAGTACTTC	CASSLVGAASANEQYF
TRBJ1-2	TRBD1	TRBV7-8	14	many	TGTGCCAGCAGCTCCCCGACAGGGTTGAATGGCTACACCTTC	CASSSPTGLNGYTF
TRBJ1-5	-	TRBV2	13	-	TGTGCCAGCAGTGATCAGCGCAATCAGCCCCAGCATTTT	CASSDQRNQPQHF
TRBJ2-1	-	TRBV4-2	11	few	TGTGCCAGCACTACAGGGAATGAGCAGTTCTTC	CASTTGNEQFF
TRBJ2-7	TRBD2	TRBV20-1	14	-	TGCAGTGCTAGCACGACTAGCGGGTTCGCTGAGCAGTACTTC	CSASTTSGFAEQYF
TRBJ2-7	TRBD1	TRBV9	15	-	TGTGCCAGCAGCACCAGGACAGGAGTGACCTACGAGCAGTACTTC	CASSTRTGVTYEQYF
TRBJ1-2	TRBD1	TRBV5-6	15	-	TGTGCCAGCACATCCGGGACAGGGTACGACTATGGCTACACCTTC	CASTSGTGYDYGYTF
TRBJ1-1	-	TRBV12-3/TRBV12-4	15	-	TGTGCCAGCAGTTTACGTGAGGTCGGGAACACTGAAGCTTTCTTT	CASSLREVGNTEAFF
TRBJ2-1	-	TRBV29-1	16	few	TGCAGCGTTGAAGAGGCGCGAAGTATGTCCTACAATGAGCAGTTCTTC	CSVEEARSMSYNEQFF
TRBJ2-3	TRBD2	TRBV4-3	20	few	TGCGCCAGCAGCCAAGAACTTACTAGCGGGAGGGCCCCAGGCCCAGATACGCAGTATTTT	CASSQELTSGRAPGPDTQYF
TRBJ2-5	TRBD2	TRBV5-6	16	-	TGTGCCAGCAGCCGGGGACTAGCGGGGATACAAGAGACCCAGTACTTC	CASSRGLAGIQETQYF
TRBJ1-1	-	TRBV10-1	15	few	TGCGCCAGCAGCTGTGAGTCGAGACCTAACACTGAAGCTTTCTTT	CASSCESRPNTEAFF
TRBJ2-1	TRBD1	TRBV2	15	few	TGTGCCAGCAGTGCAGGGGGACAGGGTGGAAGTGAGCAGTTCTTC	CASSAGGQGGSEQFF
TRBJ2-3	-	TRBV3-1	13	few	TGTGCCAGCAGCACAGGATCCCCTGATACGCAGTATTTT	CASSTGSPDTQYF
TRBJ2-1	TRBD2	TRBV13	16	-	TGTGCCAGCAGCTTAGCAGGACTAGCGGGGAACAATGAGCAGTTCTTC	CASSLAGLAGNNEQFF
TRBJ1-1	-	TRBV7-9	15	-	TGTGCCAGCAGCTTAGTAGGGGAAAGCGGCACTGAAGCTTTCTTT	CASSLVGESGTEAFF
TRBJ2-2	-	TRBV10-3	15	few	TGTGCCATCAGGCTAGCCGCCTCGAGCACCGGGGAGCTGTTTTTT	CAIRLAASSTGELFF
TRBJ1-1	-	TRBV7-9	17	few	TGTGCCAGCAGCTTAGTCCCCCAGGTGCGGGAGGACACTGAAGCTTTCTTT	CASSLVPQVREDTEAFF
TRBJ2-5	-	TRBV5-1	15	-	TGCGCCAGCACCCCAACGGGGGGCAAGACGGAGACCCAGTACTTC	CASTPTGGKTETQYF
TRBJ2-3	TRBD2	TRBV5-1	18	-	TGCGCCAGCAGCTTCCAAGCGGGGGGCACCTTAGCCACAGATACGCAGTATTTT	CASSFQAGGTLATDTQYF
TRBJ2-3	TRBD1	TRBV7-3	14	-	TGTGCCAGCAGGGGACAGGGAAGCACAGATACGCAGTATTTT	CASRGQGSTDTQYF
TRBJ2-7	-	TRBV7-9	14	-	TGTGCCAGCAGGTCCGGGACTCCGATCGACGAGCAGTACTTC	CASRSGTPIDEQYF
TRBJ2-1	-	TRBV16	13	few	TGTGCCAGCAGCCAATCGCAGGGATACGAGCAGTTCTTC	CASSQSQGYEQFF
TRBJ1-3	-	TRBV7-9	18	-	TGTGCCAGCACTACAGTGGCCACACGCCGGGCCTCTGGAAACACCATATATTTT	CASTTVATRRASGNTIYF
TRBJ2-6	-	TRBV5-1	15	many	TGTGCCAGCAGCTCAGGTGGGGCTGGGGCCAACGTCCTGACTTTC	CASSSGGAGANVLTF
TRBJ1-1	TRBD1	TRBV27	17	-	TGTGCCAGCAGTTCCCGGACAGGGGGCGCCTCCAACACTGAAGCTTTCTTT	CASSSRTGGASNTEAFF